These 11 T cell receptor beta chains were sequenced from one sample in a study of blood T cell repertoires in COVID-19. Assay used: immunoSEQ multiplex PCR; TCRdb lists only in-frame clones, some missing. The sample has approximately 53,000 clones, roughly 87% seen once. The source material was peripheral blood. The receptors come from a woman between 55 and 75 years old with acute or convalescent COVID-19.

CDR3 coding DNA: TGTGCCAGTAGTATAGGGCAGGGGGCGTTTTCGAACTATGGCTACACCTTC. It codes for CASSIGQGAFSNYGYTF. The rearrangement uses TRBV19 and TRBJ1-2, with 8 bases aligning to TRBD1. The CDR3 consists of 17 residues. In germline, CDR1 is LNHDA, CDR2 SQIVND (reference sequence). The J segment lost 2 bases and the V segment lost 1 base, leaving 9 bases of the junction unmatched.

This clone was observed a few times. V is TRBV29-1 and J is TRBJ1-4, with D perhaps TRBD1 (6 bases). The CDR3 covers 13 residues. Germline CDR1 and CDR2: SQVTM and ANQGSEA. Trimming removed 6 bases from V and 5 bases from J, with 13 bases in between. The CDR3 coding sequence is TGCAGCGTCCTTACAGGGCGGAATGAAAAACTGTTTTTT. Translated: CSVLTGRNEKLFF.

The chain joins TRBV14 to TRBJ2-1, with D possibly matching TRBD2 (6 bases). Per the germline V gene, CDR1 is SGHDN and CDR2 is FVKESK. CDR3 length equals 13 residues. V was trimmed by 4 bases and J by 5 bases, leaving 9 bases between them. The CDR3 loop is CASSPGLNNEQFF. CDR3 DNA: TGTGCCAGCAGCCCTGGACTAAACAATGAGCAGTTCTTC. The variable domain in full, completed from reference TRBV14 and TRBJ2-1, reads EAGVTQFPSHSVIEKGQTVTLRCDPISGHDNLYWYRRVMGKEIKFLLHFVKESKQDESGMPNNRFLAERTGGTYSTLKVQPAELEDSGVYFCASSPGLNNEQFFGPGTRLTVL.

This clone was detected only once. The chain links TRBV6-5 to TRBJ1-1; D possibly corresponds to TRBD1 (6 bases). The V end lost 2 bases, the J end lost 5 bases, and 18 bases lay between the germline ends. Germline CDR1 and CDR2: MNHEY and SVGAGI. This CDR3 has 16 residues. In DNA, the CDR3 is TGTGCCAGCAGTTACCCGGAACAGGGTATGGGAACTGAAGCTTTCTTT. It codes for CASSYPEQGMGTEAFF.

The rearrangement links TRBV5-6 to TRBJ2-1, with 11 bases that match TRBD2. The J segment lost 2 bases and the V segment lost 6 bases, leaving 4 bases of the junction unmatched. This CDR3 has 15 amino acids. CDR1 and CDR2 (germline): SGHDT, YYEEEE. The CDR3 region is CASTTLAGAYNEQFF. Here the CDR3 DNA reads TGTGCCAGCACCACACTAGCGGGGGCCTACAATGAGCAGTTCTTC.

This clone came up once. The J gene is TRBJ1-4, the V gene TRBV19, with 10 positions matching TRBD1. V shed 6 bases, J shed 7 bases, and the junction held 2 bases outside the gene matches. From germline, CDR1 is LNHDA and CDR2 SQIVND (reference sequence). The CDR3 runs to 13 residues. This CDR3 is CASRTGGSEKLFF. The CDR3 DNA reads as TGTGCCAGTAGGACAGGGGGCAGTGAAAAACTGTTTTTT.

The chain has TRBV5-5 and TRBJ2-7; D unresolved. Germline V lookup: CDR1 SGHKS, CDR2 YYEKEE (reference sequence). The CDR3 loop spans 11 amino acids. Trimming took off 4 bases at V and 5 bases at J, with 7 bases between the two ends. The CDR3 DNA reads TGTGCCAGCAGCCCATCGGACGAGCAGTACTTC. Its translation: CASSPSDEQYF.

The chain joins TRBV21-1 to TRBJ2-7; the DNA was not used to check the table's D call, TRBD2. TRBV21-1 is described as a pseudogene. CDR3 length: 19 amino acids. CDR3 in amino acids: CASSPRGHRGAQSSYEQYF. The DNA of the CDR3 is TGTGCCAGCAGCCCTCGCGGACATCGCGGGGCCCAAAGCTCCTACGAGCAGTACTTC.

This chain connects TRBV15 to TRBJ1-5; D ambiguous. V lost 2 bases, J lost 8 bases, and 19 bases lay in between. CDR1 is LNHNV, CDR2 YYDKDF, per germline (reference sequence). CDR3 size: 16 residues. The CDR3 DNA reads as TGTGCCACCAGCAGATCACAGTCGGGTGGAGGGAAGCCCCAGCATTTT. Translating gives CATSRSQSGGGKPQHF.

The chain carries TRBV2 and TRBJ1-2; 7 bases match TRBD1. Germline CDR1 SNHLY, CDR2 FYNNEI. After removal of 6 bases from V and 0 bases from J, the junction contained 4 bases not matched to a gene. The CDR3 is 14 amino acids. CDR3 sequence: CASSGQASNYGYTF. CDR3 in DNA: TGTGCCAGCAGCGGACAGGCATCTAACTATGGCTACACCTTC.

The rearrangement joins TRBV2 to TRBJ1-2; the match to TRBD1 covers 7 bases. Germline CDR1 SNHLY, CDR2 FYNNEI. This CDR3 has 18 amino acids. Germline trimming cut 7 bases from V and 4 bases from J; bases unmatched to any gene: 21. CDR3 sequence (DNA): TGTGCCAGCAACCCGAGGGGGCCCGGCCGGCCCACTTTCTATGGCTACACCTTC. Protein product: CASNPRGPGRPTFYGYTF.